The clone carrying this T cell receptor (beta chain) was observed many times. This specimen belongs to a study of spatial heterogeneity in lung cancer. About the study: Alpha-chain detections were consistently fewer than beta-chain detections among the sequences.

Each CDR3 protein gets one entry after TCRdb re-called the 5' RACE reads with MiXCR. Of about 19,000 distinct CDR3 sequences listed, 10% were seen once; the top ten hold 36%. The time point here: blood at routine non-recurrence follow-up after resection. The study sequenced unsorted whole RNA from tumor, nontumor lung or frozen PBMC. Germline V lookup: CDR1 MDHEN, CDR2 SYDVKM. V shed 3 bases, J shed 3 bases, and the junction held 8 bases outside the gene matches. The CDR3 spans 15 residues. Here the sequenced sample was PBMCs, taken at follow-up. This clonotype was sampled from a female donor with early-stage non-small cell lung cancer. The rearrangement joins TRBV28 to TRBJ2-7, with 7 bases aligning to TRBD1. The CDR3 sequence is CASSFGDRELYEQYF. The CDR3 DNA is TGTGCCAGCAGTTTTGGGGACAGAGAACTCTACGAGCAGTACTTC. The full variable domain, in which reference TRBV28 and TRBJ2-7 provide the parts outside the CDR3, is DVKVTQSSRYLVKRTGEKVFLECVQDMDHENMFWYRQDPGLGLRLIYFSYDVKMKEKGDIPEGYSVSREKKERFSLILESASTNQTSMYLCASSFGDRELYEQYFGPGTRLTVT.